This T cell receptor beta chain is from a study of molecular identifiers for immune sequencing clone quantification. Many counts were recorded for this clonotype. Previously described methods and listed TCR primers produced bulk TCR libraries. TCRdb fed the PCR reads into MiXCR, producing one record per CDR3 protein. The data show about 70,000 distinct CDR3 sequences, with 18% seen just once and approximately 1.5% held by the top ten. Germline CDR1 reads MNHNY; CDR2 reads SVGAGI (reference sequence). V lost 2 bases and J lost 9; bases outside the gene matches: 8. The CDR3 sequence is 14 residues long. Sorting was used to obtain naive CD8 T cells (CD8+CD4-CCR7+CD45RA+).

The V and J genes are TRBV6-6 and TRBJ1-2; TRBD1 matches 8 bases. This TCR was recovered from a human donor in good health. Some libraries in this study had Jurkat cell RNA spiked in. The source material was naive CD8+ T cells from blood, with Jurkat cell RNA spiked in. Subset given: FACS-sorted CD8+CD4-CCR7+CD45RA+ naive T cells. CDR3 residues: CASSYTADRGCYTF. The CDR3 bases are TGTGCCAGCAGTTACACGGCCGACAGGGGCTGCTACACCTTC.